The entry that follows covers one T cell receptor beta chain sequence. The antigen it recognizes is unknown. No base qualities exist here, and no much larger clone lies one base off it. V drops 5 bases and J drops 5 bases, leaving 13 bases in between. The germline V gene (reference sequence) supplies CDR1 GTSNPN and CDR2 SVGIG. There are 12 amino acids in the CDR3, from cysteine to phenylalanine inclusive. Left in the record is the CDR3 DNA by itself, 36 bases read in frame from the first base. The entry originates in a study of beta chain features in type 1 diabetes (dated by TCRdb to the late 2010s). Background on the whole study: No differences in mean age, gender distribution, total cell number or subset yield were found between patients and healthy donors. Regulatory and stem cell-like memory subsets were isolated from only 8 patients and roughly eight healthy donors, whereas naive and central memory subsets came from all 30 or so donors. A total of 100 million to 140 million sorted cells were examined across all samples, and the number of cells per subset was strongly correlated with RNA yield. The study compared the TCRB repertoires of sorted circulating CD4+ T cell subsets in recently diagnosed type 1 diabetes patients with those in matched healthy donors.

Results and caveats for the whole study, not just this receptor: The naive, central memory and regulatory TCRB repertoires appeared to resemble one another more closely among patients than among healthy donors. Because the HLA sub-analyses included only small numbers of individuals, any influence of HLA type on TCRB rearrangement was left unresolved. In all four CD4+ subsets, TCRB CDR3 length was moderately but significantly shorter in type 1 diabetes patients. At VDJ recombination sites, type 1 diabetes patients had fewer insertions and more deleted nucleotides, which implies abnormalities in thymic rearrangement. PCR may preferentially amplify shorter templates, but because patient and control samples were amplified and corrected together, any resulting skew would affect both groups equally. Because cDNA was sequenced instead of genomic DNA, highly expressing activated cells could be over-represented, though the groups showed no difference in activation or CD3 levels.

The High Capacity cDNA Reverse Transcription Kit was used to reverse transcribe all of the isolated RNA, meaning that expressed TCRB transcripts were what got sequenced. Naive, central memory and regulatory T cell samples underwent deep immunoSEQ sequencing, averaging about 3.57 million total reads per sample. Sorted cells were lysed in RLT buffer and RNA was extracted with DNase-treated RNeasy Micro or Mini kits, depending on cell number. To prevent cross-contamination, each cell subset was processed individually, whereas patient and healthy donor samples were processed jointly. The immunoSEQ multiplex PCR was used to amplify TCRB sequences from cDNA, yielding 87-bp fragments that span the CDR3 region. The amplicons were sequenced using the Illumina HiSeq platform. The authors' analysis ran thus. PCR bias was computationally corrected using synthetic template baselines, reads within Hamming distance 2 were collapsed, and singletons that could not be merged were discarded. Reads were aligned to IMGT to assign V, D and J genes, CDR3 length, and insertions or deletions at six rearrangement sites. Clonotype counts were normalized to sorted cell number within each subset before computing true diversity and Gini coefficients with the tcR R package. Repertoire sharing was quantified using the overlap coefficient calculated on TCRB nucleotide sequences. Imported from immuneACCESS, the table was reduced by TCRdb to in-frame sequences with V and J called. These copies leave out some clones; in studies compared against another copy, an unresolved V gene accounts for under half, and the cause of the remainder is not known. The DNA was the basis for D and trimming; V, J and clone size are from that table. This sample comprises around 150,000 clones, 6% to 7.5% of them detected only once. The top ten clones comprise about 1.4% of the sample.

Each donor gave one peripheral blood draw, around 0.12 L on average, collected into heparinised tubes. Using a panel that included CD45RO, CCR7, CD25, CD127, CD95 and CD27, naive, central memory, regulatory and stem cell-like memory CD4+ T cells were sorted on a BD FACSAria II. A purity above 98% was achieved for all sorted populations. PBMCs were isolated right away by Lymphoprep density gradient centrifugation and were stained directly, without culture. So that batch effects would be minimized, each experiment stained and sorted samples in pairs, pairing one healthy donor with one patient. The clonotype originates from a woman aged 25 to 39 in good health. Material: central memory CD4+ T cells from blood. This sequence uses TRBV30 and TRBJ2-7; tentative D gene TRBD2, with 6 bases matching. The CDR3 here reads CAWGGTFNEQYF. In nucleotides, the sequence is TGTGCCTGGGGGGGGACGTTCAACGAGCAGTACTTC.